Given below is one T cell receptor (beta chain) in context. Its specificity is unknown. V shed 3 bases and J shed 6 bases, with 12 bases lying between them. Germline loops: CDR1 SGHTA, CDR2 FQGNSA. This CDR3 spans 14 amino acids. The record originates from a study of Tregs in tolerant kidney transplant recipients. Findings and caveats of the study: Findings come from small patient numbers and require larger validation. Tolerant patients' donor-specific Tregs expanded beyond overall Tregs, suggesting antigen-driven growth.

Method: immunoSEQ multiplex PCR; TCRdb's copy keeps in-frame clones and lacks some. The table includes around 77,000 clones, more than 95% detected once. This sample comprised CD4+ T cells from blood, obtained before the transplant. V gene TRBV7-2 combines with J gene TRBJ1-5, with a weak D call TRBD1 (6 bases). This TCR came from a human donor who received a combined kidney and bone marrow transplant. CDR3 sequence reads: CASSFGRGLQPQHF. DNA of the CDR3: TGTGCCAGCAGCTTCGGCAGGGGCCTTCAGCCCCAGCATTTT.